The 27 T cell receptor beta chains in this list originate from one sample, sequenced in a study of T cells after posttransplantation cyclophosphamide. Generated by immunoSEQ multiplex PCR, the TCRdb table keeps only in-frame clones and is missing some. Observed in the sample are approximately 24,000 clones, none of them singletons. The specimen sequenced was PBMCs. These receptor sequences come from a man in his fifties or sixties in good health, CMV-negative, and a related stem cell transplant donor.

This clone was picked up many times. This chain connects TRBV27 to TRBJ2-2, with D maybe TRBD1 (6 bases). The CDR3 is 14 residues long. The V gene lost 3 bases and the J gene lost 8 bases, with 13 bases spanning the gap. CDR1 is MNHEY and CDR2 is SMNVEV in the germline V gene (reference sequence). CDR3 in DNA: TGTGCCAGCAGTTTCCGACAGGCCATTGGGGAGCTGTTTTTT. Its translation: CASSFRQAIGELFF.

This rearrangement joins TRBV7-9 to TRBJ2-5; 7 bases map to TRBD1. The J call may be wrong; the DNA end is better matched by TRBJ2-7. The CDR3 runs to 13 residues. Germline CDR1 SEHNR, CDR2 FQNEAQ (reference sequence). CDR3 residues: CASSFTGAYEQYF. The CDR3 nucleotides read TGTGCCAGCAGCTTCACAGGGGCCTACGAGCAGTACTTC.

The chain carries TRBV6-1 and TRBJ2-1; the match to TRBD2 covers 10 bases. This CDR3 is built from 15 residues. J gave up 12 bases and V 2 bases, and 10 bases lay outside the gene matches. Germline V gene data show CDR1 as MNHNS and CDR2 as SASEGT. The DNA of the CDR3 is TGTGCCAGCAGTGAACGGGCTAGCGGGAGAAGCGGGCAGTTCTTC. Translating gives CASSERASGRSGQFF.

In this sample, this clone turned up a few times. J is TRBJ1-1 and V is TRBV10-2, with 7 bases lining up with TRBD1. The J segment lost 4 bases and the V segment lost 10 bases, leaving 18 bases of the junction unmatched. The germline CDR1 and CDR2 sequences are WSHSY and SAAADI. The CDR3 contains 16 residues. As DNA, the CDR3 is TGCGCCATCTATGACGCAGGGGGAGGTCGGTTCACTGAAGCTTTCTTT. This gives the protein CAIYDAGGGRFTEAFF.

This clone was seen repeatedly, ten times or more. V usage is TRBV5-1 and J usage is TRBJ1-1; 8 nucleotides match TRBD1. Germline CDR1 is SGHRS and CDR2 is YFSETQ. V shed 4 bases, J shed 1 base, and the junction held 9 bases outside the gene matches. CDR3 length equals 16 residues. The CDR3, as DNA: TGCGCCAGCAGCCCCTCAGGGGGCTCCCCGAACACTGAAGCTTTCTTT. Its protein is CASSPSGGSPNTEAFF.

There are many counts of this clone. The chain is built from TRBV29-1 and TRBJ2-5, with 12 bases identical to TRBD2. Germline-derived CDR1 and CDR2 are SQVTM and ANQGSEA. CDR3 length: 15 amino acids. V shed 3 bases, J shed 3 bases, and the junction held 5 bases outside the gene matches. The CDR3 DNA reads TGCAGCGTTGATCCCCGACTAGCGGGAGAAGAGACCCAGTACTTC. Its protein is CSVDPRLAGEETQYF.

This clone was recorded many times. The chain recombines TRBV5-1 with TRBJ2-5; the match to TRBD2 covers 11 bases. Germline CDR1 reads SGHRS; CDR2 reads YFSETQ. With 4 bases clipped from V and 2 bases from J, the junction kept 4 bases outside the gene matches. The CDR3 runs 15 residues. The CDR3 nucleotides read TGCGCCAGCAGCCAAGGGACTAGCGGACAAGAGACCCAGTACTTC. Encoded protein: CASSQGTSGQETQYF.

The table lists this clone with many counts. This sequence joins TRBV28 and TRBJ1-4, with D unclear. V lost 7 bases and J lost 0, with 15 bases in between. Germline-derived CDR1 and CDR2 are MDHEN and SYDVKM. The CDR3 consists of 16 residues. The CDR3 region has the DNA TGTGCCAGCACCATTGATCCGAGAGCAACTAATGAAAAACTGTTTTTT. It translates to CASTIDPRATNEKLFF.

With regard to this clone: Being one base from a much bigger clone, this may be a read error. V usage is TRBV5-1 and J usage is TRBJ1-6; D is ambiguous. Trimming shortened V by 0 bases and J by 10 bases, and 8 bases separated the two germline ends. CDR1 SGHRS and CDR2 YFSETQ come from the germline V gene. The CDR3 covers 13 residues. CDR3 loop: CASSLGRESPLHF. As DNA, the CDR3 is TGCGCCAGCAGCTTGGGGCGGGAGTCACCCCTCCACTTT. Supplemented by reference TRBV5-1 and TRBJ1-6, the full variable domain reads KAGVTQTPRYLIKTRGQQVTLSCSPISGHRSVSWYQQTPGQGLQFLFEYFSETQRNKGNFPGRFSGRQFSNSRSEMNVSTLELGDSALYLCASSLGRESPLHFGNGTRLTVT.

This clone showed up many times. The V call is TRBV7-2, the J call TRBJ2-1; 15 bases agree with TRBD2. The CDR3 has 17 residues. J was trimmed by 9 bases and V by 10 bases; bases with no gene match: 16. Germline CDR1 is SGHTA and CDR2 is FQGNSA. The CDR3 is CAISGLAGGQHRGEQFF. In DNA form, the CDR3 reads TGTGCCATCTCGGGACTAGCGGGGGGCCAGCATCGAGGTGAGCAGTTCTTC.

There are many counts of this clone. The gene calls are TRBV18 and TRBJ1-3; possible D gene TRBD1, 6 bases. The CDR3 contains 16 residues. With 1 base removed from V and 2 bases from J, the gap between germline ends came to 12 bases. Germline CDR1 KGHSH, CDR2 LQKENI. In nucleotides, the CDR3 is TGTGCCAGCTCACCACAGAGACAGGAGACTGGAAACACCATATATTTT. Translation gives CASSPQRQETGNTIYF.

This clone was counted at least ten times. Here the CDR3 DNA reads TGCGCCAGCAGCTTATGGGACAGGGGGCGTGATAGGCAAGAGACCCAGTACTTC. The encoded protein is CASSLWDRGRDRQETQYF. The V gene is TRBV5-1, the J gene TRBJ2-5; 12 bases match TRBD1. Germline CDR1 and CDR2: SGHRS and YFSETQ. Trimming took 2 bases from V and 2 from J; bases not matched to a gene: 10. The CDR3 consists of 18 residues.

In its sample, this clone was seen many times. The CDR3 bases are TGTGCCAGCTCACCACCAGGGGATGAAAAACTGTTTTTT. Encoded protein: CASSPPGDEKLFF. The chain couples TRBV18 to TRBJ1-4; possible D gene TRBD1, 5 bases. This CDR3 comprises 13 residues. V lost 0 bases and J 6 bases, leaving 5 bases between the germline ends. Germline V lookup: CDR1 KGHSH, CDR2 LQKENI.

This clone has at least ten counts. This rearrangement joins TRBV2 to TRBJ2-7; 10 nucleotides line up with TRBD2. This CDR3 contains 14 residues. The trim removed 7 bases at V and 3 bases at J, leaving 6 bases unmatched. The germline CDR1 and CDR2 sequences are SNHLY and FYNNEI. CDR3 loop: CASKTGTSVYEQYF. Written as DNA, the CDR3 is TGTGCCAGCAAGACCGGGACTAGCGTCTACGAGCAGTACTTC.

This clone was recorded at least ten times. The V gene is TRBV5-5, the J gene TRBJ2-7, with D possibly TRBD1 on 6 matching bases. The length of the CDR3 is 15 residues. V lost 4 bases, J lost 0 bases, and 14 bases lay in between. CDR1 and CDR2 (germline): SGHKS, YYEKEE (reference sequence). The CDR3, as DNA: TGTGCCAGCAGCATGACAGGCACCTACTCCTACGAGCAGTACTTC. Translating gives CASSMTGTYSYEQYF.

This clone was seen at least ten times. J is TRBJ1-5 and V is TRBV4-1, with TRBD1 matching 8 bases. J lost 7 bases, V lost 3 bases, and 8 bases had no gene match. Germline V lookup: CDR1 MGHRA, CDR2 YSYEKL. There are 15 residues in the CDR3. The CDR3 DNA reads TGCGCCAGCAGCCAGGGACAGGTAATGTACCAGCCCCAGCATTTT. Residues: CASSQGQVMYQPQHF.

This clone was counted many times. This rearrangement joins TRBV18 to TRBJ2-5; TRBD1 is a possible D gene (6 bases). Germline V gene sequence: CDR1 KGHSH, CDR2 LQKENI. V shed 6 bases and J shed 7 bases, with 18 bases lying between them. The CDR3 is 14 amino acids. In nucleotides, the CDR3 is TGTGCCAGCTCCCCAATCGACAGGCCCGCGACCCAGTACTTC. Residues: CASSPIDRPATQYF.

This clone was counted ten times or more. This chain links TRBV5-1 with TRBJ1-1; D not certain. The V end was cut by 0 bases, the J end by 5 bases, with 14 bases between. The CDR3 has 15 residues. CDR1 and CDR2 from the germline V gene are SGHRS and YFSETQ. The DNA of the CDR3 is TGCGCCAGCAGCTTGGACTTCTGGTCGGGAACTGAAGCTTTCTTT. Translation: CASSLDFWSGTEAFF. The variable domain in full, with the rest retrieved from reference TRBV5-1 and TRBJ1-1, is KAGVTQTPRYLIKTRGQQVTLSCSPISGHRSVSWYQQTPGQGLQFLFEYFSETQRNKGNFPGRFSGRQFSNSRSEMNVSTLELGDSALYLCASSLDFWSGTEAFFGQGTRLTVV.

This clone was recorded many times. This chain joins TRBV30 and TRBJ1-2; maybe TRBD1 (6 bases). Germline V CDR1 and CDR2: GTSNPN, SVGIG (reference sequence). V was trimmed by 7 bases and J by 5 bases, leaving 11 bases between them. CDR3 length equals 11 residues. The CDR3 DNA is TGTGCCTCTACACAGGGTTATGGCTACACCTTC. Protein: CASTQGYGYTF. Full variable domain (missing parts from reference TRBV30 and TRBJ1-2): SQTIHQWPATLVQPVGSPLSLECTVEGTSNPNLYWYRQAAGRGLQLLFYSVGIGQISSEVPQNLSASRPQDRQFILSSKKLLLSDSGFYLCASTQGYGYTFGSGTRLTVV.

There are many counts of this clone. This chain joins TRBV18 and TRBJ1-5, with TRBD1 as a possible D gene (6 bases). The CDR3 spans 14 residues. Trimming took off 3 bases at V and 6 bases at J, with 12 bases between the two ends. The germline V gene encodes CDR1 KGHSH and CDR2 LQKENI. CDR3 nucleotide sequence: TGTGCCAGCTCACCTGAATCCAGGGGTCAGCCCCAGCATTTT. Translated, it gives CASSPESRGQPQHF.

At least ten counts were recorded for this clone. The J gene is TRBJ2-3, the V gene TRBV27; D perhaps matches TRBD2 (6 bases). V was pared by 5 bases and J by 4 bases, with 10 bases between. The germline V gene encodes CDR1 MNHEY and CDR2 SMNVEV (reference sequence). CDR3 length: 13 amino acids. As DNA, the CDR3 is TGTGCCAGCAGTGGGGGGTTCTCAGATACGCAGTATTTT. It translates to CASSGGFSDTQYF.

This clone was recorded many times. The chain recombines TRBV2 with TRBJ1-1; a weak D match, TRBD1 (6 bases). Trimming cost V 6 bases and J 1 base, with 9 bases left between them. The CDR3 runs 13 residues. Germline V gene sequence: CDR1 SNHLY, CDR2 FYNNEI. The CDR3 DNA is TGTGCCAGCAGGTCACAGGGGAACACTGAAGCTTTCTTT. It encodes CASRSQGNTEAFF.

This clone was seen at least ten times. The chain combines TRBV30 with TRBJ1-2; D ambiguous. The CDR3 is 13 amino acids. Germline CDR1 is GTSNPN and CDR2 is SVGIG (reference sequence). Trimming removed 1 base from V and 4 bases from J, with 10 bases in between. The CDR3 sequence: CAWSASSPYGYTF. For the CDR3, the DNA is TGTGCCTGGAGTGCCAGTAGCCCCTATGGCTACACCTTC.

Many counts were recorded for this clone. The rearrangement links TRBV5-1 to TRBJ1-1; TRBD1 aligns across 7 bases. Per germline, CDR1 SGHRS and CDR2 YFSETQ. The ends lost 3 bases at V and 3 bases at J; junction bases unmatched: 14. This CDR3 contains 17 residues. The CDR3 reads CASSYPKGALVDTEAFF. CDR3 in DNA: TGCGCCAGCAGCTACCCCAAGGGGGCCCTAGTTGACACTGAAGCTTTCTTT. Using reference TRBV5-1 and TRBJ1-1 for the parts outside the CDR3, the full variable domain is KAGVTQTPRYLIKTRGQQVTLSCSPISGHRSVSWYQQTPGQGLQFLFEYFSETQRNKGNFPGRFSGRQFSNSRSEMNVSTLELGDSALYLCASSYPKGALVDTEAFFGQGTRLTVV.

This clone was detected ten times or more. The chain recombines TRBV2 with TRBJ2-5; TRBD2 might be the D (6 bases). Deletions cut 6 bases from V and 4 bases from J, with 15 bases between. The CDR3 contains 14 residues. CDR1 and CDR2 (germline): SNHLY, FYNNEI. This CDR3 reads CASRGGGRRETQYF. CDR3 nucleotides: TGTGCCAGCAGGGGGGGTGGACGGCGAGAGACCCAGTACTTC.

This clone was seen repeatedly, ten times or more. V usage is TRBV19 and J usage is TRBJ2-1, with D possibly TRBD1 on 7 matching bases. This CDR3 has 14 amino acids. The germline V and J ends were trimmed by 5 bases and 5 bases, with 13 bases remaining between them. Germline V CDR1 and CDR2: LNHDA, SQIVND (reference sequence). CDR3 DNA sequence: TGTGCCAGTAGTCACAGGGGAGGAAACAATGAGCAGTTCTTC. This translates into CASSHRGGNNEQFF. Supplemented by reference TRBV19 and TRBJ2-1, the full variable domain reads DGGITQSPKYLFRKEGQNVTLSCEQNLNHDAMYWYRQDPGQGLRLIYYSQIVNDFQKGDIAEGYSVSREKKESFPLTVTSAQKNPTAFYLCASSHRGGNNEQFFGPGTRLTVL.

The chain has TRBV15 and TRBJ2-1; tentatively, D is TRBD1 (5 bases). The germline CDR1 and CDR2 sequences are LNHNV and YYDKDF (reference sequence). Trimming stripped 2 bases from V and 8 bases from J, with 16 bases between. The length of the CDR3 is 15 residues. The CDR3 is CATSRSNGAGDEQFF. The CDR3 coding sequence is TGTGCCACCAGCAGATCAAATGGGGCCGGCGATGAGCAGTTCTTC.